These 30 T cell receptor beta chains were all obtained from the same sample, sequenced in a study of T cell responses to AZD1222 COVID-19 vaccine. Some clones are missing from TCRdb's copy, which holds only in-frame ones; the method was immunoSEQ multiplex PCR. In the table there are roughly 150,000 clones, 85% to 95% of which are singletons. The source was peripheral blood, collected on day 0 of AZD1222 vaccination. These receptors all come from an adult in good health.

This clone was observed once. The chain links TRBV19 to TRBJ1-5; unclear D gene. Germline V CDR1 and CDR2: LNHDA, SQIVND (reference sequence). The CDR3 has 13 amino acids. The V and J ends lost 8 bases and 3 bases respectively, with 11 bases between them. This CDR3 reads CASDRGSNQPQHF. The CDR3 nucleotides read TGTGCCAGTGATCGGGGTTCCAATCAGCCCCAGCATTTT.

V gene TRBV9 combines with J gene TRBJ1-1; possibly TRBD1 for D (5 bases). The germline V gene has CDR1 SGDLS and CDR2 YYNGEE. CDR3 length: 14 amino acids. V lost 0 bases and J lost 6, with 12 bases in between. The CDR3, as DNA: TGTGCCAGCAGCGTAGACCTGGGGACCGCTGAAGCTTTCTTT. This codes for CASSVDLGTAEAFF.

The chain has TRBV20-1 and TRBJ2-7, with 10 bases fitting TRBD2. This CDR3 comprises 14 residues. Trimming cost V 3 bases and J 2 bases; bases outside gene matches: 4. Germline V lookup: CDR1 DFQATT, CDR2 SNEGSKA (reference sequence). CDR3 bases: TGCAGTGCTAGTCTGACTAGCGGGCCCTACGAGCAGTACTTC. Protein product: CSASLTSGPYEQYF.

This clone was seen only a few times. The J gene is TRBJ1-5, the V gene TRBV7-2; 7 bases match TRBD1. The germline V gene has CDR1 SGHTA and CDR2 FQGNSA. The CDR3 has 17 residues. V shed 1 base, J shed 2 bases, and the junction held 8 bases outside the gene matches. In nucleotides, the CDR3 is TGTGCCAGCAGCTTAGGACCCGACAGGGCTGGCAATCAGCCCCAGCATTTT. This sequence encodes CASSLGPDRAGNQPQHF.

V and J are TRBV5-1 and TRBJ1-2; D is possibly TRBD1 (5 bases). The CDR3 totals 14 residues. V lost 3 bases and J 8 bases, leaving 17 bases between the germline ends. Germline V gene sequence: CDR1 SGHRS, CDR2 YFSETQ. The CDR3: CASSSSMGRLGYTF. DNA of the CDR3: TGCGCCAGCAGCTCATCCATGGGACGGTTAGGCTACACCTTC.

This chain uses TRBV7-9 with TRBJ1-3; possible D gene TRBD1, 5 bases. The CDR3 has 15 amino acids. Deletions cut 1 base from V and 2 bases from J, with 9 bases between. Germline assignment: CDR1 SEHNR and CDR2 FQNEAQ (reference sequence). CDR3 loop: CASSLVWGAGNTIYF. CDR3 nucleotide sequence: TGTGCCAGCAGCTTAGTGTGGGGGGCTGGAAACACCATATATTTT.

The gene calls are TRBV28 and TRBJ2-7; D call uncertain. The CDR3 length is 16 residues. V was pared by 0 bases and J by 3 bases, with 15 bases between. CDR1 and CDR2 (germline): MDHEN, SYDVKM. CDR3 sequence (DNA): TGTGCCAGCAGTTTATGGGGCTTGGATCCCCGCTACGAGCAGTACTTC. Encoded protein: CASSLWGLDPRYEQYF. Full variable domain (rest looked up from reference TRBV28 and TRBJ2-7): DVKVTQSSRYLVKRTGEKVFLECVQDMDHENMFWYRQDPGLGLRLIYFSYDVKMKEKGDIPEGYSVSREKKERFSLILESASTNQTSMYLCASSLWGLDPRYEQYFGPGTRLTVT.

The chain joins TRBV11-2 to TRBJ2-4; 9 bases line up with TRBD2. Trimming cost V 5 bases and J 7 bases; bases outside gene matches: 15. Germline CDR1 and CDR2: SGHAT and FQNNGV. CDR3 size: 17 residues. CDR3 sequence (DNA): TGTGCCAGCAGCCCGGGGGGACTAGCCGTCCCTTCTAACATTCAGTACTTC. It is translated as CASSPGGLAVPSNIQYF.

The V gene is TRBV6-5, the J gene TRBJ1-1, with 8 positions matching TRBD1. With 6 bases clipped from V and 6 bases from J, the junction kept 9 bases outside the gene matches. This CDR3 spans 14 amino acids. From germline, CDR1 is MNHEY and CDR2 SVGAGI. The CDR3 region has the DNA TGTGCCAGCAGGCCGGGACAGGTTATCGCTGAAGCTTTCTTT. Translation: CASRPGQVIAEAFF.

The chain recombines TRBV29-1 with TRBJ2-2; D is uncertain. Between the trimmed V and J ends, which lost 0 bases and 1 base, there was a span of 9 bases. CDR3 length equals 15 residues. CDR1 is SQVTM, CDR2 ANQGSEA, per germline. For the CDR3, the DNA is TGCAGCGTTGAAGATAAACGGAAGAACACCGGGGAGCTGTTTTTT. Amino acid sequence: CSVEDKRKNTGELFF.

The chain joins TRBV27 to TRBJ2-3, with 8 bases identical to TRBD2. The V gene end was trimmed by 5 bases and the J gene end by 3 bases; junction bases not matched to a gene: 1. Germline assignment: CDR1 MNHEY and CDR2 SMNVEV (reference sequence). CDR3 length: 13 amino acids. The CDR3, as DNA: TGTGCCAGCAGTCGCGGGGGGACAGATACGCAGTATTTT. Translated, it gives CASSRGGTDTQYF.

The genes are TRBV7-8 and TRBJ2-7; 9 nucleotides agree with TRBD1. Germline lookup yields CDR1 SGHVS and CDR2 FQNEAQ. Losses at the gene ends were 5 bases for V and 4 bases for J; bases not matched to a gene: 18. The CDR3 spans 18 residues. CDR3 DNA: TGTGCCAGCAGCCCCGTTGGGGCGAACAGGGGGCGCGGGTACGAGCAGTACTTC. Amino acids: CASSPVGANRGRGYEQYF.

This clone has more than one count but fewer than ten. The chain combines TRBV7-9 with TRBJ1-5; D gene ambiguous. CDR1 is SEHNR and CDR2 is FQNEAQ in the germline V gene (reference sequence). The CDR3 has 13 residues. Between the trimmed V and J ends, which lost 2 bases and 4 bases, there was a span of 6 bases. CDR3 bases: TGTGCCAGCAGCTTATCAATGAATCAGCCCCAGCATTTT. Translating it yields CASSLSMNQPQHF.

This clone was observed a single time. This sequence joins TRBV19 and TRBJ2-1, with D uncertain. Germline V gene data show CDR1 as LNHDA and CDR2 as SQIVND (reference sequence). Trimming shortened V by 4 bases and J by 2 bases, and 15 bases separated the two germline ends. The CDR3 length is 16 residues. CDR3 coding DNA: TGTGCCAGTAGTACCACAGACACCCCTCCCTACAATGAGCAGTTCTTC. The encoded protein is CASSTTDTPPYNEQFF.

V is TRBV28 and J is TRBJ1-6; a possible D gene is TRBD1 (6 bases). Per the germline V gene, CDR1 is MDHEN and CDR2 is SYDVKM. Deletions cut 5 bases from V and 0 bases from J, with 20 bases between. The CDR3 covers 19 residues. DNA of the CDR3: TGTGCCAGCAGTACCCCAGGGGCCCAACTAAGCTCCTATAATTCACCCCTCCACTTT. Residues: CASSTPGAQLSSYNSPLHF.

The chain joins TRBV7-9 to TRBJ2-3; D gene ambiguous. Germline V gives CDR1 SEHNR, CDR2 FQNEAQ (reference sequence). This CDR3 region has 15 residues. The ends were cut back, 5 bases at V and 5 bases at J, with 17 bases in the middle. The DNA for the CDR3 is TGTGCCAGCAGCGCCAGTCTGGGATTGGGAGATACGCAGTATTTT. Protein sequence: CASSASLGLGDTQYF.

This clone has only a few counts. This chain joins TRBV2 and TRBJ1-1, with D possibly matching TRBD1 (5 bases). CDR1 is SNHLY, CDR2 FYNNEI, per germline. This CDR3 spans 13 amino acids. V was pared by 8 bases and J by 4 bases, with 14 bases between. The DNA for the CDR3 is TGTGCCAGCCTTAAAAGGGGCAGCACTGAAGCTTTCTTT. Translated, it gives CASLKRGSTEAFF.

This chain connects TRBV6-6 to TRBJ2-5; tentative D call: TRBD2 (7 bases). V was clipped by 0 bases and J by 5 bases, with 10 bases between them. Germline CDR1 is MNHNY and CDR2 is SVGAGI (reference sequence). This CDR3 is built from 14 residues. This CDR3 is CASSYSEGGETQYF. CDR3 coding DNA: TGTGCCAGCAGTTACTCGGAGGGGGGGGAGACCCAGTACTTC.

This chain connects TRBV28 to TRBJ2-7, with 7 nucleotides matching TRBD2. Trimming took 4 bases from V and 7 from J; bases not matched to a gene: 10. The germline V gene has CDR1 MDHEN and CDR2 SYDVKM. This CDR3 is built from 14 residues. Here the CDR3 DNA reads TGTGCCAGCAGTTCCCCGACTAGCATGGGTGAGCAGTACTTC. It translates to CASSSPTSMGEQYF.

The V and J genes are TRBV27 and TRBJ2-7; TRBD1 aligns across 8 bases. The germline CDR1 and CDR2 sequences are MNHEY and SMNVEV (reference sequence). V lost 4 bases to trimming and J lost 5 bases; unmatched junction nucleotides: 10. The length of the CDR3 is 15 residues. The CDR3 loop is CASSSPGQEGHEQYF. The CDR3 DNA sequence: TGTGCCAGCAGTTCACCGGGACAGGAAGGGCACGAGCAGTACTTC.

The chain couples TRBV30 to TRBJ1-6; D unresolved. The ends were cut back, 0 bases at V and 10 bases at J, with 16 bases in the middle. Per germline, CDR1 GTSNPN and CDR2 SVGIG (reference sequence). The CDR3 totals 15 residues. The DNA for the CDR3 is TGTGCCTGGAGTGTGGGCGGGGTTGTGCAATCACCCCTCCACTTT. Its protein is CAWSVGGVVQSPLHF. Looking up the rest from reference TRBV30 and TRBJ1-6 gives the full variable domain: SQTIHQWPATLVQPVGSPLSLECTVEGTSNPNLYWYRQAAGRGLQLLFYSVGIGQISSEVPQNLSASRPQDRQFILSSKKLLLSDSGFYLCAWSVGGVVQSPLHFGNGTRLTVT.

The chain links TRBV27 to TRBJ2-2; TRBD2 matches 10 bases. The V segment lost 2 bases and the J segment 0 bases; nucleotides outside the gene matches: 15. The length of the CDR3 is 21 residues. CDR1 MNHEY and CDR2 SMNVEV come from the germline V gene (reference sequence). The CDR3 is CASSLGRYRLAGTSNTGELFF. The CDR3 DNA reads as TGTGCCAGCAGTTTAGGACGGTACCGACTAGCGGGCACCTCGAACACCGGGGAGCTGTTTTTT.

This clone was found a few times. One end of the junction is discordant with germline, which a read error may explain. The chain couples TRBV7-7 to TRBJ2-7, with D perhaps TRBD1 (5 bases). Germline-derived CDR1 and CDR2 are SSHAT and FNYEAQ (reference sequence). The CDR3 length is 14 residues. CDR3 coding DNA: TGTGCTAGCAGCTCCTTAGGGGTTCTGGGCGAGCAGTACTTC. It translates to CASSSLGVLGEQYF.

The chain recombines TRBV11-3 with TRBJ2-1, with D tentatively TRBD2 (6 bases). CDR3 length: 15 residues. Germline V CDR1 and CDR2: SGHNT, YENEEA. Trimming cost V 5 bases and J 8 bases, with 19 bases left between them. The CDR3 protein is CASSIGASRGDEQFF. The DNA of the CDR3 is TGTGCCAGCAGCATAGGGGCTAGCCGCGGGGATGAGCAGTTCTTC.

The chain employs TRBV2 and TRBJ2-7; TRBD2 might be the D (6 bases). Germline V CDR1 and CDR2: SNHLY, FYNNEI. Trimming took 7 bases from V and 2 from J, leaving 9 bases between them. This CDR3 comprises 12 residues. The CDR3 DNA reads as TGTGCCAGCAACGGGGGTACCTACGAGCAGTACTTC. This codes for CASNGGTYEQYF.

The rearrangement joins TRBV25-1 to TRBJ2-1; D uncertain. Germline-derived CDR1 and CDR2 are MGHDK and SYGVNS. The CDR3 is made up of 10 amino acids. The ends were cut back, 8 bases at V and 1 base at J, with 0 bases in the middle. CDR3 coding DNA: TGTGCCAGCTCCTACAATGAGCAGTTCTTC. This codes for CASSYNEQFF.

The chain recombines TRBV6-5 with TRBJ1-5; no clear D gene. There are 16 residues in the CDR3. V shed 0 bases and J shed 0 bases, with 9 bases lying between them. Germline values: CDR1 MNHEY, CDR2 SVGAGI. Written as DNA, the CDR3 is TGTGCCAGCAGTTACTCCGCCCCAGATAGCAATCAGCCCCAGCATTTT. Protein: CASSYSAPDSNQPQHF.

The V gene is TRBV6-1, the J gene TRBJ2-1, with 11 bases that match TRBD1. V shed 4 bases and J 2 bases; nucleotides not matched to a gene: 10. The CDR3 consists of 18 residues. Looked up from germline, CDR1 is MNHNS and CDR2 is SASEGT. The CDR3 DNA is TGTGCCAGCAGTGCTTGGGACAGGGGGTATGGGACCTACAATGAGCAGTTCTTC. This sequence encodes CASSAWDRGYGTYNEQFF.

This chain connects TRBV7-8 to TRBJ1-2, with D tentatively TRBD1 (6 bases). There are 11 residues in the CDR3. Germline V gives CDR1 SGHVS, CDR2 FQNEAQ. CDR3 in amino acids: CGEGGPRGYTF. The CDR3, as DNA: TGTGGAGAGGGGGGGCCCAGGGGCTACACCTTC.

The chain joins TRBV15 to TRBJ2-3; D call uncertain. Germline V gene sequence: CDR1 LNHNV, CDR2 YYDKDF (reference sequence). The CDR3 is 15 residues long. Trimming stripped 3 bases from V and 2 bases from J, with 12 bases between. CDR3 region: CATSSAGTNTDTQYF. The CDR3 nucleotides are TGTGCCACCAGCAGCGCAGGTACTAACACAGATACGCAGTATTTT.